These T cell receptor beta chains were read from a single sample in a study of tumor-infiltrating lymphocytes in primary liver carcinoma. TCRdb re-called the multiplex PCR reads with MiXCR, one entry per CDR3 protein. Among around 330,000 distinct CDR3 sequences, approximately 58% were seen once, and the ten largest hold about 18%. Sequences were obtained from peripheral blood. These receptors were obtained from a woman aged 25 to 39 with primary liver carcinoma and hepatitis B virus infection. CDR3s include the opening cysteine and the closing phenylalanine or tryptophan. The order of the fields is V gene, CDR3 length, clone size, J gene, D gene, CDR3 protein, CDR3 DNA. A D gene is named only where the DNA matches it firmly. Size is stated for part of the rows, as once, few or many counts, or as a class when the clone is expanded.

TRBV30,15,NA,TRBJ2-7,TRBD1,CAWSTPGAGGYEQYF,TGTGCCTGGAGTACCCCCGGGGCAGGGGGCTACGAGCAGTACTTC
TRBV6-5,14,NA,TRBJ1-2,NA,CANSLNFKVEGYTF,TGTGCCAACAGTTTAAATTTTAAGGTGGAGGGCTACACCTTC
TRBV6-5,15,NA,TRBJ1-1,NA,CASQRGDIPNTDAFF,TGTGCCAGCCAACGTGGAGATATACCGAACACTGATGCTTTCTTT
TRBV28,11,few,TRBJ2-1,NA,CASSLRYEQFF,TGTGCCAGCAGTTTAAGGTATGAGCAGTTCTTC
TRBV12-3/TRBV12-4,13,once,TRBJ2-2,NA,CANSFNSGGELFF,TGTGCCAACAGTTTCAATTCAGGCGGGGAGCTGTTTTTT
TRBV18,12,NA,TRBJ2-7,NA,CASGGAIREQYF,TGTGCCAGCGGGGGCGCGATTAGAGAGCAGTACTTC
TRBV12-3/TRBV12-4,16,many,TRBJ1-4,TRBD1,CASSLALGQGGEKLFF,TGTGCCAGCAGTTTAGCGCTAGGACAGGGCGGTGAAAAACTGTTTTTT
TRBV4-1,17,NA,TRBJ1-2,NA,CASNQDSDTGALYGYTF,TGTGCCAGCAACCAAGATTCAGATACCGGGGCACTCTATGGCTACACTTTC
TRBV11-2,17,NA,TRBJ2-1,TRBD2,CASSRRPAGGPGDEQFF,TGTGCCAGCAGCAGGAGACCAGCGGGAGGGCCGGGGGATGAGCAGTTCTTC
TRBV7-9,15,once,TRBJ2-1,NA,CASSPTGISYNEQFF,TGTGCTAGCAGCCCAACAGGGATCTCTTACAATGAGCAGTTCTTC
TRBV7-8,15,few,TRBJ2-1,TRBD1,CASSSWGQGQGEQFF,TGTGCCAGCAGCTCCTGGGGACAGGGGCAGGGTGAGCAGTTCTTC